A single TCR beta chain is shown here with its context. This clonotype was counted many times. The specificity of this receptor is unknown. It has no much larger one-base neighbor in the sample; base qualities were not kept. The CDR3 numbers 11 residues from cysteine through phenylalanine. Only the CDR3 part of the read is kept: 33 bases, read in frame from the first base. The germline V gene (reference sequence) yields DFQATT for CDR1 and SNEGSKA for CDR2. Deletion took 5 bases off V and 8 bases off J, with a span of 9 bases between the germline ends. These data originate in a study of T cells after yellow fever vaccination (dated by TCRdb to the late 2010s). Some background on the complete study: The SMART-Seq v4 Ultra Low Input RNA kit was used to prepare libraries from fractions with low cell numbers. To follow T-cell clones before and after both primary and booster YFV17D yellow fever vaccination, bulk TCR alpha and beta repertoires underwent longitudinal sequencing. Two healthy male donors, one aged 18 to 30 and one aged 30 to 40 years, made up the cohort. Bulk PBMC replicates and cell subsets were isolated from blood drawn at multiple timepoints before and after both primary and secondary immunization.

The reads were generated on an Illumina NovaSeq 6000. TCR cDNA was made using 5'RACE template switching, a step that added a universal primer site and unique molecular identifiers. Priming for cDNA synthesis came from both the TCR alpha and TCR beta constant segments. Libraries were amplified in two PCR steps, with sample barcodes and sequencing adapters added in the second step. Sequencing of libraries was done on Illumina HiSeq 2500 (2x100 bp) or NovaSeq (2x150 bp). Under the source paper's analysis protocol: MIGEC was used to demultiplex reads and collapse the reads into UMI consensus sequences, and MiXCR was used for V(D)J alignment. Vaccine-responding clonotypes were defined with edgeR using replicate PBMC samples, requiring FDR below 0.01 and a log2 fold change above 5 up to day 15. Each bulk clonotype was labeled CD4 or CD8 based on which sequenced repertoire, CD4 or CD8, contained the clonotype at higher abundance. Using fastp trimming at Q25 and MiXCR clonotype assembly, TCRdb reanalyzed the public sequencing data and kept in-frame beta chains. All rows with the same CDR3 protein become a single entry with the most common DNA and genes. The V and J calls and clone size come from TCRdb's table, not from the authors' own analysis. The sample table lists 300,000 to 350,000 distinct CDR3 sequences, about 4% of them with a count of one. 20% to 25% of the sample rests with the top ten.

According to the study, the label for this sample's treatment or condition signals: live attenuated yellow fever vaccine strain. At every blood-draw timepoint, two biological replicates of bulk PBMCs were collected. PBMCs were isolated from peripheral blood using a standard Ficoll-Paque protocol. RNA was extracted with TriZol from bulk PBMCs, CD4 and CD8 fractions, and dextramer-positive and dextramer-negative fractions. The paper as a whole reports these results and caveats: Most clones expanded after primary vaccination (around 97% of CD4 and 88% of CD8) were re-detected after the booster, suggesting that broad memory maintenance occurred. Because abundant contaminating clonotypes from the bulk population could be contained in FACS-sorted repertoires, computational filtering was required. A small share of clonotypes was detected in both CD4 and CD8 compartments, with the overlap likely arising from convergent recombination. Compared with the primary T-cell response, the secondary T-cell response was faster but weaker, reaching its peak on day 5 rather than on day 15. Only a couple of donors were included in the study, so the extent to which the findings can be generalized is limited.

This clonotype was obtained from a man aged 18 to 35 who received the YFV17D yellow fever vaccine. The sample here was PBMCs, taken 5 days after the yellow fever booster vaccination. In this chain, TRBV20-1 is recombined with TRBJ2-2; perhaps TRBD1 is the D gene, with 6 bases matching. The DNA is TGCAGTGCTCAAGGGGGTGGGGAGCTGTTTTTT. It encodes CSAQGGGELFF.